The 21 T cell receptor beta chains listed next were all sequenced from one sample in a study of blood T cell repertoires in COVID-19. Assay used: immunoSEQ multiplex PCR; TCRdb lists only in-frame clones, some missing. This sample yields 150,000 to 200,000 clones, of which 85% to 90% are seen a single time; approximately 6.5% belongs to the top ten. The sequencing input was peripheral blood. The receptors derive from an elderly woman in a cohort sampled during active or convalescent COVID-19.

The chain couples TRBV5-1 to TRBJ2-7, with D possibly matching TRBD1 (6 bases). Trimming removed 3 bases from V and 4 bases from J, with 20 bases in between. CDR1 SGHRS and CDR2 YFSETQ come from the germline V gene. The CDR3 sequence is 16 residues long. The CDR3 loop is CASSSIPGTQSYEQYV. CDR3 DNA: TGCGCCAGCAGCTCCATCCCCGGGACACAGAGTTACGAGCAGTACGTC.

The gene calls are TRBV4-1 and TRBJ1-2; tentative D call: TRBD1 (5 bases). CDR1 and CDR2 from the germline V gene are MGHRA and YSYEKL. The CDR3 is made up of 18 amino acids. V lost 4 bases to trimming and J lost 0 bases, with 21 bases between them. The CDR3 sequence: CASSPGLLSITTNYGYTF. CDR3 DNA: TGCGCCAGCAGCCCGGGACTCCTCTCAATAACGACTAACTATGGCTACACCTTC.

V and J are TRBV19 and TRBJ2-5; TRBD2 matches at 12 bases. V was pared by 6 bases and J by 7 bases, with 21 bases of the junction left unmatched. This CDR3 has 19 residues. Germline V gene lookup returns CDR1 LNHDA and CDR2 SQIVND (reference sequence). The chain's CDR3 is CASSLKTSGGPPIQGTQYF. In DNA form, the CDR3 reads TGTGCCAGTAGCCTAAAGACTAGCGGGGGCCCACCTATTCAGGGGACCCAGTACTTC.

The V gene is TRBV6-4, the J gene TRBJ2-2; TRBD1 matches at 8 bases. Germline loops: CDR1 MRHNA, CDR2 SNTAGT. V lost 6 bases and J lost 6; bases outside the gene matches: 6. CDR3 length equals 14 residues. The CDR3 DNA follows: TGTGCCAGCAGCATTGACAGGGGTCCCGGGGAGCTGTTTTTT. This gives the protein CASSIDRGPGELFF.

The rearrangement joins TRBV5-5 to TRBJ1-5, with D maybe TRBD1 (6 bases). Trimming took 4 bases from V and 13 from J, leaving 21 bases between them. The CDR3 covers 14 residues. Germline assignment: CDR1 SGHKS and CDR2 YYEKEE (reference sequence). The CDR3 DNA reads TGTGCCAGCAGCCAACAGGGAGGGACGGGTGAACAGCATTTT. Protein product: CASSQQGGTGEQHF.

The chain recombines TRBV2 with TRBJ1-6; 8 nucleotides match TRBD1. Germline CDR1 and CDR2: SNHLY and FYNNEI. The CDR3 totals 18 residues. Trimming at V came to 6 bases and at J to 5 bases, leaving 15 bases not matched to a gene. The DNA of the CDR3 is TGTGCCAGCAGAGACCCACAGGGGGGAATATGGAATAATTCACCCCTCCACTTT. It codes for CASRDPQGGIWNNSPLHF. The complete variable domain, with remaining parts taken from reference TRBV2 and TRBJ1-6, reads EPEVTQTPSHQVTQMGQEVILRCVPISNHLYFYWYRQILGQKVEFLVSFYNNEISEKSEIFDDQFSVERPDGSNFTLKIRSTKLEDSAMYFCASRDPQGGIWNNSPLHFGNGTRLTVT.

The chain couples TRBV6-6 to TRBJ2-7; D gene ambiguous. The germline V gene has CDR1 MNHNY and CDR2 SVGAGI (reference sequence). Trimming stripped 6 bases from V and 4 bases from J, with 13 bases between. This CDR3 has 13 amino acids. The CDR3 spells CASSLEQLYEQYF. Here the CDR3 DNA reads TGTGCCAGCAGCCTCGAACAGCTATACGAGCAGTACTTC.

This CDR3 is CASSSGTLETQYF. The CDR3 DNA reads as TGTGCCAGCAGCTCGGGGACTCTGGAGACCCAGTACTTC. V and J are TRBV5-6 and TRBJ2-5; possible D gene TRBD2, 6 bases. The CDR3 is 13 residues long. CDR1 is SGHDT, CDR2 YYEEEE, per germline. The germline V and J ends were trimmed by 3 bases and 5 bases, with 11 bases remaining between them.

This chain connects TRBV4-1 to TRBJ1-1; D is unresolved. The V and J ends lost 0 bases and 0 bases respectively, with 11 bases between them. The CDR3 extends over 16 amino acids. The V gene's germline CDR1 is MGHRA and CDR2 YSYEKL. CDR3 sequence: CASSQDGGVLNTEAFF. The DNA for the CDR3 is TGCGCCAGCAGCCAAGATGGAGGTGTACTGAACACTGAAGCTTTCTTT.

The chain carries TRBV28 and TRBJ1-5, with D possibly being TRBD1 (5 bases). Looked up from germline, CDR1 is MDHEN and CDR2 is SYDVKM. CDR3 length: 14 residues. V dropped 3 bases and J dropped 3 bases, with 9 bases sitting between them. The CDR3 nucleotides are TGTGCCAGCAGTTTCGGACACCCCAATCAGCCCCAGCATTTT. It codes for CASSFGHPNQPQHF.

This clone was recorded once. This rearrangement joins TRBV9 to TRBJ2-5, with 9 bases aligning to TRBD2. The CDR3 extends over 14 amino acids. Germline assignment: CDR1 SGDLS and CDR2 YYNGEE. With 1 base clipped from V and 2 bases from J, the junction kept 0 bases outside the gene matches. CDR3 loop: CASSVLAGQETQYF. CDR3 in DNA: TGTGCCAGCAGCGTACTAGCGGGACAAGAGACCCAGTACTTC.

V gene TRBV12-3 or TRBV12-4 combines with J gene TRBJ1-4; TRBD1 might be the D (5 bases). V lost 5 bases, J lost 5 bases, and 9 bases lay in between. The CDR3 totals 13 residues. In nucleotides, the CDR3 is TGTGCCAGCAGTCGGGGGGGGAATGAAAAACTGTTTTTT. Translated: CASSRGGNEKLFF.

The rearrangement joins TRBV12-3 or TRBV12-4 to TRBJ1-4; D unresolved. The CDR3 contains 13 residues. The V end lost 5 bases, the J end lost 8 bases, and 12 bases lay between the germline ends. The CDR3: CASSPHPREKLFF. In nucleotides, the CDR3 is TGTGCCAGCAGTCCCCACCCCAGGGAAAAACTGTTTTTT.

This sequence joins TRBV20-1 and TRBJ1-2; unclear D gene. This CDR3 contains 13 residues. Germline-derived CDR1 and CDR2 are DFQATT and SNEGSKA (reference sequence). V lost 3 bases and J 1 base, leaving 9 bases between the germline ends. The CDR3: CSASSGINYGYTF. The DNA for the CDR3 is TGCAGTGCTAGTTCCGGGATTAACTATGGCTACACCTTC.

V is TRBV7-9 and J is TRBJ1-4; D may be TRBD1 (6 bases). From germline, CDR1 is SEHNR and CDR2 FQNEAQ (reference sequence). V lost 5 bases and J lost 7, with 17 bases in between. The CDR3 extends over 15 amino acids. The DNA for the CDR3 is TGTGCCAGCAGCGTCTACAGGGTGGCAAGTGAAAAACTGTTTTTT. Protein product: CASSVYRVASEKLFF. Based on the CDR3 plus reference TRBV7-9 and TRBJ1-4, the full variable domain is DTGVSQNPRHKITKRGQNVTFRCDPISEHNRLYWYRQTLGQGPEFLTYFQNEAQLEKSRLLSDRFSAERPKGSFSTLEIQRTEQGDSAMYLCASSVYRVASEKLFFGSGTQLSVL.

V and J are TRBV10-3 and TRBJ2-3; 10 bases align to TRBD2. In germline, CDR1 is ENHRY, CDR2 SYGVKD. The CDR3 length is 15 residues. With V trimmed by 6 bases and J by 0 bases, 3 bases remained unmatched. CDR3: CAIRGSGGSTDTQYF. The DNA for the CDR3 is TGTGCCATCAGGGGTAGCGGGGGGAGCACAGATACGCAGTATTTT.

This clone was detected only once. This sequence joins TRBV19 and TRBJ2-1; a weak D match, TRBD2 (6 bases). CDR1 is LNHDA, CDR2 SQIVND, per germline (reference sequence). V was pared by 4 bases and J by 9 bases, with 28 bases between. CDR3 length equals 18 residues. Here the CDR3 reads CASSTFQGTGTLGCEQFF. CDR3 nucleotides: TGTGCCAGTAGTACCTTCCAGGGCACCGGGACTCTGGGTTGTGAGCAGTTCTTC.

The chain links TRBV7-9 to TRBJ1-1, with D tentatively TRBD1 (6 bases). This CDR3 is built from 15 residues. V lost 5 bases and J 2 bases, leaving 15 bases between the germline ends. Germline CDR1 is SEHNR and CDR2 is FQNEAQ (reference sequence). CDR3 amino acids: CASSPWDIRNTEAFF. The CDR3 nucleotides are TGTGCCAGCAGCCCGTGGGACATCCGAAACACTGAAGCTTTCTTT. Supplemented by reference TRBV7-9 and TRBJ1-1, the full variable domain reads DTGVSQNPRHKITKRGQNVTFRCDPISEHNRLYWYRQTLGQGPEFLTYFQNEAQLEKSRLLSDRFSAERPKGSFSTLEIQRTEQGDSAMYLCASSPWDIRNTEAFFGQGTRLTVV.

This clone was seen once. The CDR3 here is CACLGDGGGAGEQFF. The CDR3 DNA is TGTGCCTGTCTAGGGGACGGCGGGGGGGCCGGTGAGCAGTTCTTC. The chain uses TRBV30 and TRBJ2-1, with 9 bases identical to TRBD2. This CDR3 has 15 amino acids. The V and J ends lost 6 bases and 9 bases, in that order; junction bases with no gene match: 15. CDR1 and CDR2 from the germline V gene are GTSNPN and SVGIG (reference sequence).

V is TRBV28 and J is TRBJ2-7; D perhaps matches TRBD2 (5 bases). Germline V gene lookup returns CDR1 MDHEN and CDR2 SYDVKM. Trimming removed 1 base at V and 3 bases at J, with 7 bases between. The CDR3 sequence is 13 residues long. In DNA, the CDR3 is TGTGCCAGCAGTTTATACGGGGACTACGAGCAGTACGTC. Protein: CASSLYGDYEQYV.

CDR3 in amino acids: CASSPHRDSRKNEQYF. CDR3 DNA sequence: TGTGCCAGCAGCCCGCACAGGGACAGCAGAAAGAACGAGCAGTACTTC. The V call is TRBV27, the J call TRBJ2-7; 7 positions match TRBD1. The CDR3 contains 16 residues. Germline assignment: CDR1 MNHEY and CDR2 SMNVEV (reference sequence). Losses at the gene ends were 6 bases for V and 5 bases for J; bases not matched to a gene: 16.